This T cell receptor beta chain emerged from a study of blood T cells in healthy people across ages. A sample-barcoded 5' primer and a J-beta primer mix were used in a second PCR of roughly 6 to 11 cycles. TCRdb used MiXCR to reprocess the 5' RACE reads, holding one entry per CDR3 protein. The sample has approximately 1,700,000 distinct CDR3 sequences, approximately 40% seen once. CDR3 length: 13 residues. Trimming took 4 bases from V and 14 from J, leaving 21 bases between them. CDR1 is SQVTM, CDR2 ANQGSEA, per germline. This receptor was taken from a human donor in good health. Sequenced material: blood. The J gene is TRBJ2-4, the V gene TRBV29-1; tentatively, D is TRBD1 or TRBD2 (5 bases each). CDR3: CSVAATAGTQKYF. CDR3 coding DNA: TGCAGCGTTGCGGCAACGGCTGGGACCCAGAAGTACTTC. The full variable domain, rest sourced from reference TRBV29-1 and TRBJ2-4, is SAVISQKPSRDICQRGTSLTIQCQVDSQVTMMFWYRQQPGQSLTLIATANQGSEATYESGFVIDKFPISRPNLTFSTLTVSNMSPEDSSIYLCSVAATAGTQKYFGAGTRLSVL.